The sequence of this TCR beta chain was determined in a study of T cell changes during pregnancy in multiple sclerosis. Data came from immunoSEQ multiplex PCR; TCRdb stores just in-frame clones and leaves some out. The table has around 65,000 clones, more than 75% seen once. The trim removed 5 bases at V and 1 base at J, leaving 3 bases unmatched. CDR1 SGHVS and CDR2 FNYEAQ come from the germline V gene. CDR3 length: 14 amino acids. The material sequenced was peripheral blood, taken in the third trimester of pregnancy. V and J are TRBV7-6 and TRBJ1-1, with 8 bases lining up with TRBD1. The TCR sequence derives from a female donor in good health, enrolled as a control in a pregnancy study. The DNA of the CDR3 is TGTGCCAGCAGCAGACAGGGGCAGAACACTGAAGCTTTCTTT. Its protein is CASSRQGQNTEAFF.